These 27 T cell receptor beta chains share one sample of origin, sequenced in a study of beta chain features in type 1 diabetes. Points from the study as a whole: There was a moderate but significant shortening of TCRB CDR3s in all four CD4+ subsets of Type 1 diabetes patients.

These receptors lack a known antigen. The authors reverse transcribed all of the isolated RNA, so sequencing captured expressed TCRB transcripts. This table comes from immunoSEQ multiplex PCR, and its TCRdb copy is limited to in-frame clones, with some not included. The table has 250,000 to 300,000 clones, about 24% seen once. The sample taken for sequencing was naive CD4+ T cells from blood. These receptors originate from a woman in her thirties with type 1 diabetes.

This chain joins TRBV21-1 and TRBJ2-1; the D call in the table, TRBD1, was not verified against the DNA. TRBV21-1 is deemed a pseudogene. This CDR3 contains 13 residues. The CDR3 is CASTRGSYNEQFF. Written as DNA, the CDR3 is TGTGCCAGCACCAGGGGCTCCTACAATGAGCAGTTCTTC.

The rearrangement uses TRBV19 and TRBJ2-1; 8 bases agree with TRBD2. This CDR3 is built from 16 residues. V lost 5 bases, J lost 9 bases, and 15 bases stayed unmatched. Looked up from germline, CDR1 is LNHDA and CDR2 is SQIVND (reference sequence). CDR3 sequence reads: CASSDVGSGGESEQFF. CDR3 nucleotide sequence: TGTGCCAGTAGTGACGTAGGATCGGGAGGGGAAAGTGAGCAGTTCTTC.

V usage is TRBV19 and J usage is TRBJ2-1, with TRBD2 as a possible D gene (6 bases). Trimming shortened V by 3 bases and J by 9 bases, and 12 bases separated the two germline ends. Germline CDR1 is LNHDA and CDR2 is SQIVND (reference sequence). This CDR3 spans 13 amino acids. The CDR3 nucleotides read TGTGCCAGTAGTATGGGGAGGTACGGTGAGCAGTTCTTC. Encoded protein: CASSMGRYGEQFF.

The chain uses TRBV15 and TRBJ1-2; TRBD1 agrees at 7 bases. Germline CDR1 is LNHNV and CDR2 is YYDKDF (reference sequence). J lost 6 bases, V lost 1 base, and 5 bases had no gene match. This CDR3 contains 14 residues. The CDR3: CATSRATGTDGYTF. Written as DNA, the CDR3 is TGTGCCACCAGCAGAGCGACAGGGACGGATGGCTACACCTTC.

This clone was counted between two and nine times. V is TRBV29-1 and J is TRBJ1-2; tentatively, D is TRBD1 (6 bases). CDR1 is SQVTM, CDR2 ANQGSEA, per germline. Trimming shortened V by 7 bases and J by 7 bases, and 16 bases separated the two germline ends. The CDR3 runs 12 residues. CDR3 in amino acids: CSAEGGFSGYTF. CDR3 DNA sequence: TGCAGCGCGGAAGGGGGTTTCAGTGGCTACACCTTC.

The CDR3 region is CASSLDSRRTSYYEQYF. CDR3 coding DNA: TGTGCCAGCAGCTTAGATAGCCGGCGAACTAGTTACTACGAGCAGTACTTC. This chain joins TRBV7-2 and TRBJ2-7; maybe TRBD2 (5 bases). Trimming pared 1 base from V and 3 bases from J, leaving 19 bases between. CDR1 and CDR2 from the germline V gene are SGHTA and FQGNSA. The CDR3 runs 17 residues.

V and J are TRBV7-9 and TRBJ2-7; no clear D. There are 15 residues in the CDR3. Trimming removed 1 base at V and 0 bases at J, with 10 bases between. Germline CDR1 reads SEHNR; CDR2 reads FQNEAQ (reference sequence). CDR3: CASSLEKMSSYEQYF. CDR3 sequence (DNA): TGTGCCAGCAGCTTAGAGAAAATGAGCTCCTACGAGCAGTACTTC.

The CDR3: CASSAGTQGKQPQHF. CDR3 nucleotide sequence: TGTGCCAGCAGTGCCGGGACACAGGGAAAGCAGCCCCAGCATTTT. The rearrangement joins TRBV2 to TRBJ1-5; TRBD1 might be the D (6 bases). The V end was cut by 4 bases, the J end by 7 bases, with 17 bases between. The CDR3 is made up of 15 amino acids. CDR1 SNHLY and CDR2 FYNNEI come from the germline V gene. The variable domain in full, completed from reference TRBV2 and TRBJ1-5, reads EPEVTQTPSHQVTQMGQEVILRCVPISNHLYFYWYRQILGQKVEFLVSFYNNEISEKSEIFDDQFSVERPDGSNFTLKIRSTKLEDSAMYFCASSAGTQGKQPQHFGDGTRLSIL.

This clone was found a few times. The chain recombines TRBV25-1 with TRBJ2-1; 9 nucleotides align to TRBD2. CDR3 length equals 14 residues. V dropped 3 bases and J dropped 6; count of bases not matched to a gene: 3. CDR1 and CDR2 (germline): MGHDK, SYGVNS. CDR3 sequence: CASSEGLATNEQFF. For the CDR3, the DNA is TGTGCCAGCAGTGAGGGACTAGCTACCAATGAGCAGTTCTTC.

This clone was counted between two and nine times. The chain links TRBV30 to TRBJ2-1, with 9 nucleotides matching TRBD2. The CDR3 is made up of 14 amino acids. Germline assignment: CDR1 GTSNPN and CDR2 SVGIG (reference sequence). V lost 1 base and J lost 9; bases outside the gene matches: 7. The CDR3 DNA follows: TGTGCCTGGAGTGGGGGACTAGCAAGTTCTGAGCAGTTCTTC. It specifies CAWSGGLASSEQFF. Filled out from reference TRBV30 and TRBJ2-1, the complete variable domain reads SQTIHQWPATLVQPVGSPLSLECTVEGTSNPNLYWYRQAAGRGLQLLFYSVGIGQISSEVPQNLSASRPQDRQFILSSKKLLLSDSGFYLCAWSGGLASSEQFFGPGTRLTVL.

The chain is built from TRBV7-9 and TRBJ1-2, with 8 bases aligning to TRBD1. CDR3 length: 17 amino acids. V trimming: 5 bases; J trimming: 6 bases; junction bases outside the gene matches: 17. CDR1 is SEHNR and CDR2 is FQNEAQ in the germline V gene (reference sequence). Here the CDR3 reads CASSPLRYRGDTDGYTF. The CDR3 bases are TGTGCCAGCAGCCCCTTGCGGTACAGGGGGGATACTGATGGCTACACCTTC.

Written as DNA, the CDR3 is TGTGCCAGCAGTCCTCTGGGTGGCGGGAGGTACGAGCAGTACTTC. It translates to CASSPLGGGRYEQYF. V and J are TRBV27 and TRBJ2-7; TRBD2 matches at 8 bases. The junction had 10 bases not matched to a gene; V was cut back by 5 bases and J by 4 bases. The CDR3 is 15 amino acids. Per germline, CDR1 MNHEY and CDR2 SMNVEV (reference sequence).

CDR3 amino acids: CASSPQGIRNQPQHF. Here the CDR3 DNA reads TGCGCCAGCAGCCCGCAGGGGATCCGTAATCAGCCCCAGCATTTT. The chain links TRBV4-1 to TRBJ1-5, with a weak D call TRBD1 (6 bases). The CDR3 runs to 15 residues. Germline CDR1 is MGHRA and CDR2 is YSYEKL. With 4 bases removed from V and 4 bases from J, the gap between germline ends came to 14 bases.

The genes are TRBV2 and TRBJ2-7; 9 bases match TRBD2. The junction had 13 bases not matched to a gene; V was cut back by 7 bases and J by 6 bases. The CDR3 extends over 15 amino acids. Germline lookup yields CDR1 SNHLY and CDR2 FYNNEI. The CDR3 loop is CASTPDSGRTSEQYF. The CDR3 DNA is TGTGCCAGCACCCCCGATAGCGGGAGAACTAGCGAGCAGTACTTC.

In this sample, this clone turned up a few times. The chain combines TRBV14 with TRBJ2-7; possible D gene TRBD1, 6 bases. Germline V gene data show CDR1 as SGHDN and CDR2 as FVKESK. V was pared by 4 bases and J by 3 bases, with 19 bases between. The CDR3 sequence is 16 residues long. CDR3 region: CASSPVPGHGGYEQYF. Here the CDR3 DNA reads TGTGCCAGCAGCCCAGTACCGGGACATGGGGGCTACGAGCAGTACTTC.

The J gene is TRBJ2-7, the V gene TRBV29-1; TRBD2 agrees at 7 bases. CDR3 size: 12 residues. Germline values: CDR1 SQVTM, CDR2 ANQGSEA. Trimming at V came to 7 bases and at J to 5 bases, leaving 8 bases not matched to a gene. This CDR3 reads CSGGEGTNEQYF. In nucleotides, the CDR3 is TGCAGCGGGGGGGAGGGGACGAACGAGCAGTACTTC.

J is TRBJ2-7 and V is TRBV2; the match to TRBD2 covers 14 bases. The CDR3 is 13 residues long. Germline lookup yields CDR1 SNHLY and CDR2 FYNNEI. V was pared by 8 bases and J by 7 bases, with 4 bases of the junction left unmatched. This CDR3 reads CASAGTSGSEQYF. The CDR3 bases are TGTGCCAGCGCCGGGACTAGCGGGAGTGAGCAGTACTTC. The variable domain in full, with the rest retrieved from reference TRBV2 and TRBJ2-7, is EPEVTQTPSHQVTQMGQEVILRCVPISNHLYFYWYRQILGQKVEFLVSFYNNEISEKSEIFDDQFSVERPDGSNFTLKIRSTKLEDSAMYFCASAGTSGSEQYFGPGTRLTVT.

This clone was seen a few times. CDR3 loop: CASSHSAGPTNTEAFF. The CDR3, as DNA: TGCGCCAGCAGCCACTCTGCAGGGCCTACCAACACTGAAGCTTTCTTT. J is TRBJ1-1 and V is TRBV23-1, with TRBD1 as a possible D gene (5 bases). TRBV23-1 is an ORF for which the function is uncertain. This CDR3 is 16 amino acids long. Trimming shortened V by 6 bases and J by 2 bases, and 19 bases separated the two germline ends.

In this sample, this clone turned up a few times. The chain joins TRBV11-2 to TRBJ1-1; TRBD1 agrees at 9 bases. The CDR3 has 12 residues. Germline V gene data show CDR1 as SGHAT and CDR2 as FQNNGV. V lost 6 bases, J lost 11 bases, and 7 bases stayed unmatched. CDR3 amino acids: CASRVTGGDAFF. The DNA of the CDR3 is TGTGCCAGCAGAGTCACAGGGGGCGACGCTTTCTTT.

V and J are TRBV7-9 and TRBJ2-7; 9 bases match TRBD2. CDR3 length: 16 amino acids. The V segment lost 0 bases and the J segment 5 bases; nucleotides outside the gene matches: 8. Germline V lookup: CDR1 SEHNR, CDR2 FQNEAQ (reference sequence). The CDR3 region is CASSLAVSREGHEQYF. The CDR3 DNA follows: TGTGCCAGCAGCTTAGCGGTATCGCGGGAGGGCCACGAGCAGTACTTC.

This clone was observed a few times. This rearrangement joins TRBV19 to TRBJ2-3; a possible D gene is TRBD1 (5 bases). V lost 5 bases, J lost 8 bases, and 8 bases lay in between. Germline V gene data show CDR1 as LNHDA and CDR2 as SQIVND (reference sequence). CDR3 size: 11 residues. The CDR3 loop is CASSSRATQYF. DNA for the CDR3: TGTGCCAGTAGTTCCAGGGCTACGCAGTATTTT.

This clone was seen more than once but under ten times. The chain carries TRBV9 and TRBJ1-2, with D possibly being TRBD1 (6 bases). The CDR3 has 16 amino acids. Trimming removed 0 bases from V and 5 bases from J, with 17 bases in between. Germline V CDR1 and CDR2: SGDLS, YYNGEE. The CDR3 sequence: CASSVATMPGVYGYTF. The CDR3, as DNA: TGTGCCAGCAGCGTAGCTACGATGCCAGGGGTATATGGCTACACCTTC.

This chain uses TRBV5-6 with TRBJ1-2; tentative D call: TRBD1 (6 bases). V was shortened by 0 bases and J by 8 bases, with 11 bases between the two germline ends. This CDR3 contains 13 residues. Germline V gene sequence: CDR1 SGHDT, CDR2 YYEEEE. The CDR3 is CASSLVVGGGYTF. CDR3 nucleotide sequence: TGTGCCAGCAGCTTGGTGGTAGGGGGAGGCTACACCTTC.

This rearrangement joins TRBV29-1 to TRBJ2-6; a possible D gene is TRBD1 (8 bases). Germline lookup yields CDR1 SQVTM and CDR2 ANQGSEA. The CDR3 extends over 19 amino acids. With 0 bases removed from V and 2 bases from J, the gap between germline ends came to 20 bases. CDR3 coding DNA: TGCAGCGTTGAAGATGGGGGGGGCAGGGGGCCCCCTGGGGCCAACGTCCTGACTTTC. Its protein product is CSVEDGGGRGPPGANVLTF.

The V call is TRBV11-2, the J call TRBJ2-1; 8 bases map to TRBD2. This CDR3 comprises 15 residues. CDR1 is SGHAT, CDR2 FQNNGV, per germline. J was trimmed by 4 bases and V by 8 bases; bases with no gene match: 10. CDR3 in amino acids: CASAPRSSGYNEQFF. Here the CDR3 DNA reads TGTGCCAGCGCACCCCGATCTAGCGGGTACAATGAGCAGTTCTTC. The full variable domain, rest sourced from reference TRBV11-2 and TRBJ2-1, is EAGVAQSPRYKIIEKRQSVAFWCNPISGHATLYWYQQILGQGPKLLIQFQNNGVVDDSQLPKDRFSAERLKGVDSTLKIQPAKLEDSAVYLCASAPRSSGYNEQFFGPGTRLTVL.

The CDR3, as DNA: TGTGCCACCCATAGGGGCGGCTCCTACGAGCAGTACTTC. Translation: CATHRGGSYEQYF. The chain recombines TRBV27 with TRBJ2-7, with a weak D call TRBD1 (5 bases). The germline CDR1 and CDR2 sequences are MNHEY and SMNVEV (reference sequence). CDR3 length: 13 amino acids. V was clipped by 10 bases and J by 0 bases, with 13 bases between them.

The CDR3 DNA is TGTGCCAGCAGGCGGGACCCCGCCTACAATGAGCAGTTCTTC. Translation: CASRRDPAYNEQFF. The J gene is TRBJ2-1, the V gene TRBV6-4; tentative D call: TRBD2 (6 bases). Trimming stripped 6 bases from V and 2 bases from J, with 11 bases between. CDR3 length equals 14 residues. CDR1 MRHNA and CDR2 SNTAGT come from the germline V gene.